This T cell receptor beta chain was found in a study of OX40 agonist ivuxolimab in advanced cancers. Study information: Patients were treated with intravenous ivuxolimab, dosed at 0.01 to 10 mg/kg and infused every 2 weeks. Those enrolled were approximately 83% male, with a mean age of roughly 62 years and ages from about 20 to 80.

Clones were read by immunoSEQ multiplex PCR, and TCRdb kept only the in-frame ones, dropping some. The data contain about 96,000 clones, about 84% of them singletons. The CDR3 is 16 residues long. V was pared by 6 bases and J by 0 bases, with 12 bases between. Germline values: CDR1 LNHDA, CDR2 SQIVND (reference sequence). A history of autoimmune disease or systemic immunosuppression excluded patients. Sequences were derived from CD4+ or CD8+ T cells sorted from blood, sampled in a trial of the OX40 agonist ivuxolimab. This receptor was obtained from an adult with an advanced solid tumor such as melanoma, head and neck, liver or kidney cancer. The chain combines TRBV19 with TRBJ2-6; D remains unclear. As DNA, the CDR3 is TGTGCCAGTAGCACAGCCTTATACTCTGGGGCCAACGTCCTGACTTTC. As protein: CASSTALYSGANVLTF.